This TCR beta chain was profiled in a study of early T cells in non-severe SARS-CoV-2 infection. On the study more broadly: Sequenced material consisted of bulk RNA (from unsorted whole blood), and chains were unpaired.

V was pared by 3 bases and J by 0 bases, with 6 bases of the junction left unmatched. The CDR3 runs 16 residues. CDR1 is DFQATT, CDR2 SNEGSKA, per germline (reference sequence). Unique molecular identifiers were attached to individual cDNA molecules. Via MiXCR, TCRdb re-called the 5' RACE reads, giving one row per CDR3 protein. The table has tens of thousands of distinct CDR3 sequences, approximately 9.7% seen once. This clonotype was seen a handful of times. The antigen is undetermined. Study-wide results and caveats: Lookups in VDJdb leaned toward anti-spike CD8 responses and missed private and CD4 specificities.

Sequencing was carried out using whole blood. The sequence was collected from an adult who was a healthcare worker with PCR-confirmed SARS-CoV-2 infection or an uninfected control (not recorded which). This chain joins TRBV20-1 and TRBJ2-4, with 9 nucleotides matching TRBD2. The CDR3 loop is CSASPAGGLAKNIQYF. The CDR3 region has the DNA TGCAGTGCTAGCCCAGCGGGGGGACTAGCCAAAAACATTCAGTACTTC.